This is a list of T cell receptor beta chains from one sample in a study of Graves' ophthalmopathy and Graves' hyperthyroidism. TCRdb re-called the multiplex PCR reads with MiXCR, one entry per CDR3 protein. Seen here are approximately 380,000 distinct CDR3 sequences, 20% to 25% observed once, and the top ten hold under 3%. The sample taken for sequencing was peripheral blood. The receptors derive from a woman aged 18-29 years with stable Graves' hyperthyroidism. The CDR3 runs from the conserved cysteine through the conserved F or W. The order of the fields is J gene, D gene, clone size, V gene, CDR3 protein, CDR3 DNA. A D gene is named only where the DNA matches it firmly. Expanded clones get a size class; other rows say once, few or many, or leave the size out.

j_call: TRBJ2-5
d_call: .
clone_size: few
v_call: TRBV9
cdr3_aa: CASSAPDSGETQYF
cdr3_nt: TGTGCCAGCAGCGCCCCGGACAGCGGGGAGACCCAGTACTTC

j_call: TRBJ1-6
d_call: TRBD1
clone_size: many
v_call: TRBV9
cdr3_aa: CASSGDRAREVDSPLHF
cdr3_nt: TGTGCCAGCAGCGGCGACAGGGCAAGGGAAGTGGATTCACCCCTCCACTTT

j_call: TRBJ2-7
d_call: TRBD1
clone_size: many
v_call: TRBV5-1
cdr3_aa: CASSIDRVSYEQYF
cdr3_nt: TGCGCCAGCAGCATAGACAGGGTCTCCTACGAGCAGTACTTC

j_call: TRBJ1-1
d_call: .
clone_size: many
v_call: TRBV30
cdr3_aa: CAWSFGQPNTEAFF
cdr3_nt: TGTGCCTGGAGTTTTGGACAGCCGAACACTGAAGCTTTCTTT

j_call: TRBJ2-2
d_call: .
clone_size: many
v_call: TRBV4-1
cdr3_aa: CASSQLGLSTGELFF
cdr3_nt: TGCGCCAGCAGCCAACTAGGACTCTCCACCGGGGAGCTGTTTTTT

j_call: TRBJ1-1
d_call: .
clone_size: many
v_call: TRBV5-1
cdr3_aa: CASSLGINAGVSEAFF
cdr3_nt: TGCGCCAGCAGCTTGGGGATTAACGCGGGGGTTTCGGAAGCTTTCTTT

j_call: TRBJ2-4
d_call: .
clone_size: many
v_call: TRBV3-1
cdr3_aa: CASSQDPRGKNIQYF
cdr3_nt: TGTGCCAGCAGCCAAGATCCGCGGGGCAAAAACATTCAGTACTTC

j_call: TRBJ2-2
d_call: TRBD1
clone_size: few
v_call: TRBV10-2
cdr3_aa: CASISHTGEKADTGELFF
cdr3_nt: TGCGCCAGCATAAGCCACACAGGGGAGAAAGCGGACACCGGGGAGCTGTTTTTT

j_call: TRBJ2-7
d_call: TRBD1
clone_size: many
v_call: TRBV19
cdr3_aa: CASSKWRQGPYEQYF
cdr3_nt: TGTGCCAGTAGTAAATGGAGACAGGGTCCCTACGAGCAGTACTTC

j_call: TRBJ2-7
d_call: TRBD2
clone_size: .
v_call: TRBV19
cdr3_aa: CASSTYWTSAPSYEQYF
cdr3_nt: TGTGCCAGTAGTACCTATTGGACTAGCGCGCCCTCCTACGAGCAGTACTTC

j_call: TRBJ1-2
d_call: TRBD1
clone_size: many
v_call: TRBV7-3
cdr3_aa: CASSLTGQGAGYTF
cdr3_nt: TGTGCCAGCAGCTTAACCGGACAGGGGGCTGGCTACACCTTC

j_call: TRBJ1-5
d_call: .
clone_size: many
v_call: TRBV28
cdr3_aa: CASSPGGGNQPQHF
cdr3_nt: TGTGCCAGCAGTCCGGGGGGAGGCAATCAGCCCCAGCATTTT

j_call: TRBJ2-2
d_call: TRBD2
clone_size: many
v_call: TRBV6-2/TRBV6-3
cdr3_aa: CASSYSLLAGGPNTGELFF
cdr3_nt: TGTGCCAGCAGTTACTCCCTACTAGCGGGAGGGCCTAACACCGGGGAGCTGTTTTTT

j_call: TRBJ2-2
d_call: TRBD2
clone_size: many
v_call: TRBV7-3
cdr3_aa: CASSGGTSGENTGELFF
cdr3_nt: TGTGCCAGCAGTGGCGGGACTAGCGGAGAGAACACCGGGGAGCTGTTTTTT

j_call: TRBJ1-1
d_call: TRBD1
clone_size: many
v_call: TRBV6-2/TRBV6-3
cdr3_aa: CASSYPYATQGENTEAFF
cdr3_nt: TGTGCCAGCAGTTACCCTTACGCAACACAGGGGGAGAACACTGAAGCTTTCTTT

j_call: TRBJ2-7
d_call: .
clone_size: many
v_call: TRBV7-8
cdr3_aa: CASSLLTRSYEQYF
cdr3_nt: TGTGCCAGCAGCCTCCTGACTAGATCCTACGAGCAGTACTTC

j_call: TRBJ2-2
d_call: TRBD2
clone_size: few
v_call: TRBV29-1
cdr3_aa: CSVGLAGTPGELFF
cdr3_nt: TGCAGCGTTGGACTAGCGGGAACCCCCGGGGAGCTGTTTTTT

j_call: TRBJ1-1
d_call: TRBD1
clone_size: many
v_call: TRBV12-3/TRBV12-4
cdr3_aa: CASTLTGRNTEAFF
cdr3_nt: TGTGCCAGCACCTTGACAGGGAGGAACACTGAAGCTTTCTTT

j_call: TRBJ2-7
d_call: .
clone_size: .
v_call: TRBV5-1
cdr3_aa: CASSLSRTAYEQYF
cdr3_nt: TGCGCCAGCAGCTTAAGCAGGACAGCCTACGAGCAGTACTTC

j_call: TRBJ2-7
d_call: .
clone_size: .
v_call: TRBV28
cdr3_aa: CASSIDLGASYEQYF
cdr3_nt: TGTGCCAGCAGCATCGACCTCGGAGCGTCCTACGAGCAGTACTTC

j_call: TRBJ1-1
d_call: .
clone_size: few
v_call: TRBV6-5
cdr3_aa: CASSYYPSGTEAFF
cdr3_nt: TGTGCCAGCAGTTACTATCCTAGCGGCACTGAAGCTTTCTTT

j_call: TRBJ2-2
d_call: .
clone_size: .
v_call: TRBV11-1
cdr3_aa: CASSSNRVNTGELFF
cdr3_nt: TGTGCCAGCAGCTCAAACAGGGTAAACACCGGGGAGCTGTTTTTT

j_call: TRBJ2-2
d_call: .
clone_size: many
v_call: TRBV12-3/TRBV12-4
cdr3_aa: CASRRHATRDTGELFF
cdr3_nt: TGTGCCAGCAGACGACATGCTACTAGGGACACCGGGGAGCTGTTTTTT

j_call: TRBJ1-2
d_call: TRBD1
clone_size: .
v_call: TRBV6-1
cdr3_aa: CASSGQGLNYGYTF
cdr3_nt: TGTGCCAGCAGCGGACAGGGCCTTAACTATGGCTACACCTTC

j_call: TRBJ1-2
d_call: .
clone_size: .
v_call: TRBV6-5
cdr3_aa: CASSYDYSHYGYTF
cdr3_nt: TGTGCCAGCAGTTACGATTACAGCCACTATGGCTACACCTTC

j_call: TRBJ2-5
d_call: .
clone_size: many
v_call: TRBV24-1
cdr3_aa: CATSDSSSLKETQYF
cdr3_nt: TGTGCCACCAGTGATTCTTCATCCTTAAAAGAGACCCAGTACTTC

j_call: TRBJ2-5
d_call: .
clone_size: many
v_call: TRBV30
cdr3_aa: CAWSRGSKETQYF
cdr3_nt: TGTGCCTGGAGTCGAGGGTCTAAAGAGACCCAGTACTTC

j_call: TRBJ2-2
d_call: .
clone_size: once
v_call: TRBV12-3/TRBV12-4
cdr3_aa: CASSISELGGSTGELFF
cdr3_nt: TGTGCCAGCAGTATAAGCGAGCTGGGGGGCTCCACCGGGGAGCTGTTTTTT

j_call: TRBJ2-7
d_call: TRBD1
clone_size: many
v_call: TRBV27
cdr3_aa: CASGHDRVGSYEQYF
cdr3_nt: TGTGCCAGCGGGCATGACAGGGTTGGTTCCTACGAGCAGTACTTC

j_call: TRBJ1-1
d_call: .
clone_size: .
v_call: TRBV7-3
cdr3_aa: CASSLAGMNTEAVF
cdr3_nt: TGTGCCAGCAGCTTGGCAGGAATGAACACTGAAGCTGTCTTT

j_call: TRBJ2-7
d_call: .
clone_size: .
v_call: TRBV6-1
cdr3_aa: CASSEAQGFYEQYF
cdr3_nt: TGTGCCAGCAGTGAAGCGCAGGGATTCTACGAGCAGTACTTC

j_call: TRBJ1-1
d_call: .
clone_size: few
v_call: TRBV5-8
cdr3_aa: CASSPFIAVEAFF
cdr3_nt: TGTGCCAGCAGCCCGTTTATAGCTGTCGAAGCTTTCTTT

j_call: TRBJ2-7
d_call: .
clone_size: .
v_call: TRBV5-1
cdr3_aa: CASSLFDSQRQYF
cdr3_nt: TGCGCCAGCAGCTTGTTTGATTCCCAAAGGCAGTACTTC

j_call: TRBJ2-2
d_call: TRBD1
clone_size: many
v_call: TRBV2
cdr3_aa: CASRQGANTGELFF
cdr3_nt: TGTGCCAGCAGGCAGGGGGCTAACACCGGGGAGCTGTTTTTT

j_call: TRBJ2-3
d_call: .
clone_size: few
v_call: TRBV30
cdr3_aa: CAWSGGSTSSTDTQYF
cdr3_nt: TGTGCCTGGAGTGGTGGCAGCACCTCTAGCACAGATACGCAGTATTTT

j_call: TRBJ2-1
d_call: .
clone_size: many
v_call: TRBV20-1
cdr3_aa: CSANSARGYNEQFF
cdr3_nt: TGCAGTGCTAACAGCGCCAGGGGTTACAATGAGCAGTTCTTC

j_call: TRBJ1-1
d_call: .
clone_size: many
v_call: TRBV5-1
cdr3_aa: CASSLDRPNTEAFF
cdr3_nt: TGCGCCAGCAGCTTGGACAGACCTAACACTGAAGCTTTCTTT

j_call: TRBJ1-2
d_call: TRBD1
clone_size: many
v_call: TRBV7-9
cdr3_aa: CASSLGFGQGYGYTF
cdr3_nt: TGTGCCAGCAGCTTAGGATTTGGACAGGGGTATGGCTACACCTTC

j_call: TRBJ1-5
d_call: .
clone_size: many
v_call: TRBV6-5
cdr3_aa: CASSWTTNSNQPQHF
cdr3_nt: TGTGCCAGCAGTTGGACAACAAATAGCAATCAGCCCCAGCATTTT

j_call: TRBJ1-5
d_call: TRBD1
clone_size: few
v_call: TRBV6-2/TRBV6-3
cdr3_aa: CASSYGTVANQPQHF
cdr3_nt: TGTGCCAGCAGTTACGGGACAGTTGCCAATCAGCCCCAGCATTTT

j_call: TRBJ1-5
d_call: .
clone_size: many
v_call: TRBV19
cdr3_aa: CACDAEIDSNQPQHF
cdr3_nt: TGTGCCTGTGACGCGGAGATAGATAGCAATCAGCCCCAGCATTTT

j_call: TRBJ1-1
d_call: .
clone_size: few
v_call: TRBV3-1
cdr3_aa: CASSQLLGHSNTEAFF
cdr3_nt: TGTGCCAGCAGCCAACTCTTGGGACATTCGAACACTGAAGCTTTCTTT

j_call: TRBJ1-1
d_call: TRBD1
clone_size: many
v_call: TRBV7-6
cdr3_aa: CASSLAGTVNTEAFF
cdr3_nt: TGTGCCAGCAGCTTGGCCGGGACAGTGAACACTGAAGCTTTCTTT

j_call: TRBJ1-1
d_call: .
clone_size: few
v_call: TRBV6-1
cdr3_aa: CASRRGRASDMNTEAFF
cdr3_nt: TGTGCCAGCAGAAGGGGAAGGGCCTCGGACATGAACACTGAAGCTTTCTTT

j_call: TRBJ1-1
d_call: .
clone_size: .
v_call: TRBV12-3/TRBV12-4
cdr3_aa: CASSFGTQNTEAFF
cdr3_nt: TGTGCCAGCAGTTTCGGGACACAGAACACTGAAGCTTTCTTT

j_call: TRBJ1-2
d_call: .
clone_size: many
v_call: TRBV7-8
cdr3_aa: CASSWEVSYGYTF
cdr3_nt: TGTGCCAGCAGCTGGGAGGTCAGCTATGGCTACACCTTC

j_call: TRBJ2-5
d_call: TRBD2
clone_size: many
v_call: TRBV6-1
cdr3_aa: CASSAGTSGRKETQYF
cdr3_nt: TGTGCCAGCAGTGCAGGGACTAGCGGGAGGAAAGAGACCCAGTACTTC

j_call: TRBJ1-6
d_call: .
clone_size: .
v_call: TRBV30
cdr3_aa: CAWRGAMLGSPLHF
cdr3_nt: TGTGCCTGGAGGGGTGCAATGTTGGGTTCACCCCTCCACTTT

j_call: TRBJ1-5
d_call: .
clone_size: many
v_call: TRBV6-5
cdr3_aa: CASSYTGRTEPQHF
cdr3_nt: TGTGCCAGCAGTTACACGGGTCGGACAGAGCCCCAGCATTTT

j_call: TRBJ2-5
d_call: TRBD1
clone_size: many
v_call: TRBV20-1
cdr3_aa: CSASLPGTGQETQYF
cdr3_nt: TGCAGTGCCTCCCTTCCCGGGACAGGACAAGAGACCCAGTACTTC

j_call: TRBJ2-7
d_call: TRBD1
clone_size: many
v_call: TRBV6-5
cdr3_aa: CASSYFDRVYEQYF
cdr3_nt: TGTGCCAGCAGTTACTTTGACAGGGTATACGAGCAGTACTTC

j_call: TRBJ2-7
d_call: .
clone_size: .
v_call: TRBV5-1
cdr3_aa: CASSFYRSSEEQYF
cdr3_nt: TGCGCCAGCAGCTTTTACAGGAGTTCGGAGGAGCAGTACTTC

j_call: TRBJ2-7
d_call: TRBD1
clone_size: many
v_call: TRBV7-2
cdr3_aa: CASSPGLGGIYEQYF
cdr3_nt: TGTGCCAGCAGCCCTGGGTTAGGGGGCATTTACGAGCAGTACTTC

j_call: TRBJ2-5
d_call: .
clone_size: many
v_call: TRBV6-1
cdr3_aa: CASIQAQGLRETQYF
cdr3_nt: TGTGCCAGCATCCAGGCCCAGGGGTTGAGGGAGACCCAGTACTTC

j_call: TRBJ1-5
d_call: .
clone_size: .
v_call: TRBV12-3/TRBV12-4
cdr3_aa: CASRPRGGQGYQPQHF
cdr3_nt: TGTGCCAGCAGACCTCGGGGGGGGCAGGGCTATCAGCCCCAGCATTTT

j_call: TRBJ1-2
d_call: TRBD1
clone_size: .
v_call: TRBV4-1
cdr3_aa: CASSPQGAPGYTF
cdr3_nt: TGCGCCAGCAGCCCCCAGGGGGCGCCGGGCTACACCTTC

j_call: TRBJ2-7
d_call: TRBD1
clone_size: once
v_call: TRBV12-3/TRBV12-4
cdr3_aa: CASSEFDRVSYEQYF
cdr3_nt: TGTGCCAGCAGTGAGTTTGACAGGGTTTCCTACGAGCAGTACTTC

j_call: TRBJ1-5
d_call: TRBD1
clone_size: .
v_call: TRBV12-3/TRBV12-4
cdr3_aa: CASSPTGGPNQPQHF
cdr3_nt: TGTGCCAGCAGTCCGACAGGGGGCCCTAATCAGCCCCAGCATTTT